This is a list of T cell receptor beta chains from one sample in a study of control samples from healthy donors and cancer patients. Using immunoSEQ multiplex PCR, the repertoire was profiled, and TCRdb retains in-frame clones only, with some absent. The sample contains around 180,000 clones, approximately 92% of which appear only once. Sequenced: blood. All receptors derive from a woman between 40 and 55 years old in good health. The CDR3 runs from the conserved cysteine through the conserved F or W. D genes are given only for firm matches. The size field is filled for only some rows; it gives once, few, many or a size class.

D	V	J	size	DNA	CDR3
-	TRBV15	TRBJ1-2	-	TGTGCCACCAGCAGAGCCGAGGAAGGGGACTATGGCTACACCTTC	CATSRAEEGDYGYTF
-	TRBV10-2	TRBJ2-2	-	TGCGCCAGCAGGCGGTGGACCGGGGAGCTGTTTTTT	CASRRWTGELFF
-	TRBV6-5	TRBJ1-2	-	TGTGCCAGCAGCCGGGACCGCAACTATGGCTACACCTTC	CASSRDRNYGYTF
-	TRBV10-2	TRBJ1-3	-	TGCGCCAGCAGTGTGAACTCTGGAAACACCATATATTTT	CASSVNSGNTIYF
-	TRBV7-9	TRBJ2-1	-	TGTGCCAGCAGCTTAGACAGCCTTGAGCAGTTCTTC	CASSLDSLEQFF
-	TRBV7-8	TRBJ2-7	-	TGTGCCAGCAGCTTCCGGGACACAGACTACGAGCAGTACTTC	CASSFRDTDYEQYF
-	TRBV10-1	TRBJ1-2	-	TGCGCCAGCAGTGAAGACCTATATGGCTACACCTTC	CASSEDLYGYTF
-	TRBV9	TRBJ2-1	-	TGTGCCAGCAGCGTACTGGCAGGGGGGATTAATGAGCAGTTCTTC	CASSVLAGGINEQFF
TRBD2	TRBV28	TRBJ2-1	-	TGTGCCAGCAGTGTAACTAGCGGGGGGCCCAATGAGCAGTTCTTC	CASSVTSGGPNEQFF
TRBD1	TRBV5-1	TRBJ1-2	-	TGCGCCAGCAGCTTGGACAGGGGACCTAACTATGGCTACACCTTC	CASSLDRGPNYGYTF
TRBD1	TRBV13	TRBJ1-2	-	TGTGCCAGCAGCTTAGGAGGGGACAGGGTGGATGGCTACACCTTC	CASSLGGDRVDGYTF
-	TRBV6-6	TRBJ1-5	-	TGTGCCAGCAGTTACTCGGTCGGGCAGGGAATGATTCCCCAGCATTTT	CASSYSVGQGMIPQHF
-	TRBV5-1	TRBJ1-1	-	TGCGCCAGCAGGGGTTATCCGGGAGCTTACACTGAAGCTTTCTTT	CASRGYPGAYTEAFF
-	TRBV19	TRBJ2-5	-	TGTGCCAGTAGTACCGGAGGAGGAGAGACCCAGTACTTC	CASSTGGGETQYF
-	TRBV27	TRBJ1-4	once	TGTGCCAGCAGTTCGCCCCTAAGGGGCCAGGGGCATGAAAAACTGTTTTTT	CASSSPLRGQGHEKLFF
-	TRBV4-1	TRBJ2-4	-	TGCGCCAGCAGCCTACACCTCAGGGGAGACATTCAGTACTTC	CASSLHLRGDIQYF
-	TRBV7-3	TRBJ2-1	once	TGTGCCAGCAGCTTAAAGCTGTGGGGGGAGCAGGTCTTC	CASSLKLWGEQVF
TRBD1	TRBV28	TRBJ2-2	once	TGTGCCAGCAGTCAGAGACAGGGTGGCACCGGGGAGCTGTTTTTT	CASSQRQGGTGELFF
-	TRBV11-2	TRBJ2-7	few	TGTGCCAGCAGCGCACACAGGGGGGGCGAGCAGTACTTC	CASSAHRGGEQYF
-	TRBV2	TRBJ2-5	-	TGTGCCAGTCGGACAGAACAAGAGACCCAGTACTTC	CASRTEQETQYF
-	TRBV27	TRBJ2-7	-	TGTGCCAGCAGTTCGGACAGCCAGTACGAGCAGTACTTC	CASSSDSQYEQYF
-	TRBV7-9	TRBJ2-5	-	TGTGCCAGCAGCCTGGACAGTTTAGAGACCCAGTACTTC	CASSLDSLETQYF
-	TRBV3-1/TRBV3-2	TRBJ1-1	few	TGTGCCAGCAGCCAATTATCTGGCGGGAGGGAAGCTTTCTTT	CASSQLSGGREAFF
-	TRBV3-1/TRBV3-2	TRBJ1-2	-	TGTGCCAGCAGCCAAGAAGGGCGGAACTATGGCTACACCTTC	CASSQEGRNYGYTF
-	TRBV2	TRBJ2-5	-	TGTGCCAGCAAGGACGCCTTAGGGACCCAGTACTTC	CASKDALGTQYF
TRBD2	TRBV6-5	TRBJ2-2	-	TGTGCCTCGGCTTCACGGGGGGTTGACACCGGGGAGCTGTTTTTT	CASASRGVDTGELFF
-	TRBV4-1	TRBJ1-2	-	TGCGCCAGCAGCCAAGAAACAGGGCCGATCAGGGGCTACACCTTC	CASSQETGPIRGYTF
TRBD2	TRBV7-9	TRBJ2-7	-	TGTGCCAGCAGCTCGACTAGCGGGGGGGCGGTGCACGAGCAGTACTTC	CASSSTSGGAVHEQYF
TRBD2	TRBV2	TRBJ2-5	-	TGTGCCAGCAGCGGGACTAGCGGCACGGGGACCCAGTACTTC	CASSGTSGTGTQYF
-	TRBV10-2	TRBJ1-1	-	TGCGCCAGCAGTGAGTCCCAGGTGGGGGACACTGAAGCTTTCTTT	CASSESQVGDTEAFF
TRBD1	TRBV11-2	TRBJ2-1	-	TGTGCCAGCAGCTTAGTCCATGGTGGACAGGGACACAATGAGCAGTTCTTC	CASSLVHGGQGHNEQFF
TRBD2	TRBV3-1/TRBV3-2	TRBJ2-7	once	TGTGCCAGCAGCCCAGCGGGACTAGTCACTTACGAGCAGTACTTC	CASSPAGLVTYEQYF
-	TRBV11-2	TRBJ2-5	-	TGTGCCAGCAGCGATTTGGCGGGACACCAAGAGACCCAGTACTTC	CASSDLAGHQETQYF
-	TRBV20-1	TRBJ1-5	-	TGCAGTGCTAGTAGGACTGGTCAGCCCCAGCATTTT	CSASRTGQPQHF
-	TRBV5-1	TRBJ2-7	-	TGCGCCAGCAGCCCGGGGGGCGGGAGCTACGAGCAGTACTTC	CASSPGGGSYEQYF
-	TRBV6-5	TRBJ1-2	-	TGTGCCAGCAGTTACTCGCTGGGGAACTATGGCTACACCTTC	CASSYSLGNYGYTF
-	TRBV5-4	TRBJ2-7	-	TGTGCCAGCAGCACCGGCCCCACGTCTTCGGCGGAGCAGTACTTC	CASSTGPTSSAEQYF
TRBD1	TRBV29-1	TRBJ2-3	-	TGCAGCGTTGTGGGGACAGGGGGCACAGATACGCAGTATTTT	CSVVGTGGTDTQYF
-	TRBV14	TRBJ1-2	-	TGTGCCAGCAGCCAATTTAGGGGGGGCCTTGGCTACACCTTC	CASSQFRGGLGYTF
TRBD2	TRBV29-1	TRBJ2-5	many	TGCAGCTTGAGGCCTAGCGGGCCAGAGACCCAGTACTTC	CSLRPSGPETQYF
-	TRBV7-3	TRBJ1-2	once	TGTGCCAGCAGCCCTATGGGGGGCTGGGATGGCTACACCTTC	CASSPMGGWDGYTF